Shown below are 3 T cell receptor beta chains from a single sample sequenced in a study of blood T cell repertoires in COVID-19. Assay used: immunoSEQ multiplex PCR; TCRdb lists only in-frame clones, some missing. In the table there are 150,000 to 250,000 clones, 85% to 95% of which are singletons. The sample consisted of peripheral blood. These receptors were obtained from a young man with COVID-19, enrolled during active disease.

This sequence joins TRBV9 and TRBJ2-5, with D possibly being TRBD1 (6 bases). Germline loops: CDR1 SGDLS, CDR2 YYNGEE. The CDR3 spans 15 residues. Trimming removed 0 bases from V and 5 bases from J, with 14 bases in between. The CDR3 loop is CASSVGSRGTETQYF. CDR3 DNA sequence: TGTGCCAGCAGCGTAGGCTCGAGGGGGACCGAGACCCAGTACTTC.

This clone appeared once. The chain joins TRBV7-9 to TRBJ2-3; TRBD2 aligns across 10 bases. Germline CDR1 reads SEHNR; CDR2 reads FQNEAQ (reference sequence). The CDR3 is 18 amino acids. V lost 3 bases to trimming and J lost 5 bases; unmatched junction nucleotides: 14. The DNA of the CDR3 is TGTGCCAGCAGCTTCCCCCTTAACCAGCGGGGGGGCCTAGATACGCAGTATTTT. It yields the protein CASSFPLNQRGGLDTQYF. Based on the CDR3 plus reference TRBV7-9 and TRBJ2-3, the full variable domain is DTGVSQNPRHKITKRGQNVTFRCDPISEHNRLYWYRQTLGQGPEFLTYFQNEAQLEKSRLLSDRFSAERPKGSFSTLEIQRTEQGDSAMYLCASSFPLNQRGGLDTQYFGPGTRLTVL.

This clone appeared once. The genes are TRBV30 and TRBJ1-5; a weak D match, TRBD1 (5 bases). The V end lost 1 base, the J end lost 4 bases, and 14 bases lay between the germline ends. Germline lookup yields CDR1 GTSNPN and CDR2 SVGIG (reference sequence). This CDR3 is built from 15 residues. The CDR3 sequence: CAWSAARVGNQPQHF. As DNA, the CDR3 is TGTGCCTGGAGTGCGGCCAGGGTTGGTAATCAGCCCCAGCATTTT.